The 31 T cell receptor beta chains listed next were all sequenced from one sample in a study of T cells in Graves' hyperthyroidism and ophthalmopathy. The investigators amplified TCR beta CDR3 regions from RNA transcripts. HTBI primers were used for first-round RT-PCR of the TCR CDR3. TCRdb called the multiplex PCR reads again in MiXCR, with one record for every CDR3 protein. The data hold over 500,000 distinct CDR3 sequences, with over 15% observed a single time. The specimen sequenced was blood. Receptors were obtained from a woman aged 18-29 years with Graves' ophthalmopathy.

This clonotype was picked up many times. The chain is built from TRBV2 and TRBJ2-3; a weak D match, TRBD1 (6 bases). Germline V gene data show CDR1 as SNHLY and CDR2 as FYNNEI. With 10 bases removed from V and 0 bases from J, the gap between germline ends came to 14 bases. The CDR3 length is 14 residues. In DNA, the CDR3 is TGTGCCACACTTCGGACAGCTAGCACAGATACGCAGTATTTT. This translates into CATLRTASTDTQYF.

This clonotype was counted many times. The V and J genes are TRBV20-1 and TRBJ2-7; the D call may be TRBD1 or TRBD2 (5 bases each). Per germline, CDR1 DFQATT and CDR2 SNEGSKA (reference sequence). CDR3 size: 13 residues. Trimming removed 6 bases from V and 2 bases from J, with 14 bases in between. The chain's CDR3 is CSAGTGSTYEQYF. In DNA, the CDR3 is TGCAGTGCAGGGACGGGGAGTACCTACGAGCAGTACTTC.

This clonotype appeared a few times. The J gene is TRBJ2-7, the V gene TRBV11-2, with a weak D call TRBD2 (6 bases). Trimming removed 3 bases from V and 5 bases from J, with 29 bases in between. The CDR3 totals 19 residues. Germline V gene sequence: CDR1 SGHAT, CDR2 FQNNGV. CDR3 sequence (DNA): TGTGCCAGCAGCTTGATATTCCAAATGTTGGGGGGACCGGGTCACGAGCAGTACTTC. This encodes CASSLIFQMLGGPGHEQYF.

This clonotype has only a few counts. The chain couples TRBV6-2 or TRBV6-3 to TRBJ2-3; D ambiguous. V was trimmed by 4 bases and J by 1 base, leaving 15 bases between them. This CDR3 has 16 residues. CDR1 MNHEY and CDR2 SVGEGT come from the germline V gene. In DNA, the CDR3 is TGTGCCAGCAGTTTCCGACCTACCCTCCGCACAGATACGCAGTATTTT. Amino acids: CASSFRPTLRTDTQYF.

The genes are TRBV18 and TRBJ1-1; D call uncertain. Germline values: CDR1 KGHSH, CDR2 LQKENI. This CDR3 has 18 amino acids. The ends were cut back, 0 bases at V and 3 bases at J, with 20 bases in the middle. CDR3 bases: TGTGCCAGCTCACCACCATCACCCGGTTGGGGTGGGTACACTGAAGCTTTCTTT. Translating gives CASSPPSPGWGGYTEAFF.

Many counts were recorded for this clonotype. The CDR3, as DNA: TGTGCCAGCAGTGAAGCGCCCGGACAGGGAAGTGAAAAACTGTTTTTT. Protein product: CASSEAPGQGSEKLFF. The V gene is TRBV6-1, the J gene TRBJ1-4, with 8 positions matching TRBD1. CDR1 MNHNS and CDR2 SASEGT come from the germline V gene. Germline trimming cut 0 bases from V and 7 bases from J; bases unmatched to any gene: 7. CDR3 size: 16 residues.

This clonotype showed up many times. The V call is TRBV27, the J call TRBJ2-3; D may be TRBD2 (7 bases). Deletions cut 6 bases from V and 5 bases from J, with 15 bases between. CDR1 MNHEY and CDR2 SMNVEV come from the germline V gene (reference sequence). This CDR3 comprises 14 residues. DNA for the CDR3: TGTGCCAGCAGAGGGGGAGGGGGAAGAGATACGCAGTATTTT. This sequence encodes CASRGGGGRDTQYF.

This clonotype appeared many times. The chain combines TRBV3-1 with TRBJ2-7, with TRBD2 matching 16 bases. Per germline, CDR1 LGHDT and CDR2 YNNKEL (reference sequence). After removal of 0 bases from V and 5 bases from J, the junction contained 7 bases not matched to a gene. The CDR3 runs 18 residues. The CDR3 DNA reads TGTGCCAGCAGCCAAGAACCCGGGACTAGCGGGAGGGCCAACGAGCAGTACTTC. Residues: CASSQEPGTSGRANEQYF.

In its sample, this clonotype is medium-sized. The chain has TRBV7-8 and TRBJ1-1; the D gene is possibly TRBD1 (6 bases). CDR1 and CDR2 (germline): SGHVS, FQNEAQ. With 6 bases removed from V and 0 bases from J, the gap between germline ends came to 20 bases. The length of the CDR3 is 17 residues. CDR3 in amino acids: CASRPHGTTVLNTEAFF. CDR3 nucleotide sequence: TGTGCCAGCAGACCCCATGGGACAACCGTACTGAACACTGAAGCTTTCTTT. The full variable domain, rest sourced from reference TRBV7-8 and TRBJ1-1, is GAGVSQSPRYKVAKRGQDVALRCDPISGHVSLFWYQQALGQGPEFLTYFQNEAQLDKSGLPSDRFFAERPEGSVSTLKIQRTQQEDSAVYLCASRPHGTTVLNTEAFFGQGTRLTVV.

The genes are TRBV6-1 and TRBJ2-7, with D perhaps TRBD1 or TRBD2 (6 bases each). CDR1 and CDR2 from the germline V gene are MNHNS and SASEGT. Trimming stripped 8 bases from V and 2 bases from J, with 13 bases between. The CDR3 covers 13 residues. The DNA for the CDR3 is TGTGCCAGCTTTGAGGGGGAGGCCTACGAGCAGTACTTC. This codes for CASFEGEAYEQYF.

This clonotype showed up just a few times. The V call is TRBV28, the J call TRBJ2-1, with 8 bases aligning to TRBD2. This CDR3 region has 16 residues. CDR1 and CDR2 from the germline V gene are MDHEN and SYDVKM. V gave up 5 bases and J gave up 3 bases; unmatched junction bases: 9. The CDR3 DNA follows: TGTGCCAGCAGTCAGACCGGGACTAGTGGCTACAATGAGCAGTTCTTC. Amino acids: CASSQTGTSGYNEQFF.

This clonotype was counted ten times or more. The J gene is TRBJ1-1, the V gene TRBV6-1; D call uncertain. This CDR3 has 13 residues. Deletions cut 2 bases from V and 1 base from J, with 5 bases between. CDR1 and CDR2 (germline): MNHNS, SASEGT. CDR3 sequence reads: CASSEHPNTEAFF. DNA of the CDR3: TGTGCCAGCAGTGAACATCCGAACACTGAAGCTTTCTTT.

The chain carries TRBV11-2 and TRBJ2-7; D remains ambiguous. The length of the CDR3 is 12 residues. Trimming pared 5 bases from V and 3 bases from J, leaving 8 bases between. CDR1 SGHAT and CDR2 FQNNGV come from the germline V gene. The CDR3: CASSDQSYEQYF. The CDR3 DNA sequence: TGTGCCAGCAGCGACCAAAGCTACGAGCAGTACTTC.

Points on this clonotype: An end of the junction does not agree with germline; a read error may underlie this. The chain is built from TRBV6-5 and TRBJ2-1; the D call may be TRBD1 or TRBD2 (6 bases each). CDR3 length: 16 residues. Per the germline V gene, CDR1 is MNHEY and CDR2 is SVGAGI. CDR3 DNA: TGTGCCAGCAGTTACTCCGGAGGGGGGTCCTACGATGAGCAGTTCTTC. Protein product: CASSYSGGGSYDEQFF.

This rearrangement joins TRBV6-2 or TRBV6-3 to TRBJ2-2; possible D gene TRBD2, 5 bases. V shed 0 bases and J shed 1 base, with 12 bases lying between them. The V gene's germline CDR1 is MNHEY and CDR2 SVGEGT. This CDR3 spans 17 amino acids. CDR3 sequence (DNA): TGTGCCAGCAGTTACTCGAGCCTAGCCTTGAACACCGGGGAGCTGTTTTTT. Its protein is CASSYSSLALNTGELFF.

This chain joins TRBV14 and TRBJ2-7, with D possibly matching TRBD1 (5 bases). This CDR3 is 15 amino acids long. Germline values: CDR1 SGHDN, CDR2 FVKESK. V was clipped by 1 base and J by 7 bases, with 17 bases between them. The CDR3 DNA reads TGTGCCAGCAGCCAAGTCTCATATAGGGCAGGGGAGCAGTACTTC. Encoded protein: CASSQVSYRAGEQYF.

This clonotype was seen repeatedly, ten times or more. The genes are TRBV3-1 and TRBJ2-3; 11 bases match TRBD2. CDR3 length: 16 amino acids. Germline V gives CDR1 LGHDT, CDR2 YNNKEL (reference sequence). J gave up 4 bases and V 1 base, and 4 bases lay outside the gene matches. DNA of the CDR3: TGTGCCAGCAGCCAAGCTCCTAGCGGGGGGCCAGATACGCAGTATTTT. This translates into CASSQAPSGGPDTQYF.

This clonotype came up many times. The chain recombines TRBV27 with TRBJ1-1; tentatively, D is TRBD1 (6 bases). V gave up 1 base and J gave up 5 bases, with 14 bases separating them. The CDR3 has 15 amino acids. Germline V CDR1 and CDR2: MNHEY, SMNVEV (reference sequence). As DNA, the CDR3 is TGTGCCAGCAGTTTATGGGGAGACAGGCCGACTGAAGCTTTCTTT. Protein sequence: CASSLWGDRPTEAFF.

The J gene is TRBJ2-7, the V gene TRBV27; D gene unclear. CDR1 and CDR2 (germline): MNHEY, SMNVEV (reference sequence). The CDR3 totals 14 residues. Trimming removed 5 bases from V and 0 bases from J, with 11 bases in between. CDR3 DNA: TGTGCCAGCAGTGAAGACTCGCCCTCCTACGAGCAGTACTTC. It encodes CASSEDSPSYEQYF.

This clonotype was counted many times. This chain joins TRBV28 and TRBJ2-1; 10 nucleotides match TRBD1. The CDR3 covers 15 residues. In germline, CDR1 is MDHEN, CDR2 SYDVKM. V lost 4 bases, J lost 7 bases, and 7 bases stayed unmatched. This chain's CDR3 is CASSSRQGAWNEQFF. The CDR3 DNA follows: TGTGCCAGCAGTTCACGACAGGGGGCCTGGAATGAGCAGTTCTTC.

The V and J genes are TRBV20-1 and TRBJ2-6; D perhaps matches TRBD1 (6 bases). Germline loops: CDR1 DFQATT, CDR2 SNEGSKA (reference sequence). The CDR3 runs 16 residues. Trimming took 3 bases from V and 0 from J, leaving 12 bases between them. The CDR3 DNA reads as TGCAGTGCTAGCACAGGGAAGTTCTCTGGGGCCAACGTCCTGACTTTC. Its protein is CSASTGKFSGANVLTF.

A single count supports this clonotype. This chain joins TRBV19 and TRBJ2-7; D ambiguous. The CDR3 totals 15 residues. The germline gives CDR1 LNHDA, CDR2 SQIVND (reference sequence). The V end lost 5 bases, the J end lost 0 bases, and 14 bases lay between the germline ends. The CDR3 reads CASSPSFPSSYEQYF. The CDR3 DNA reads TGTGCCAGTAGTCCCTCCTTCCCCAGCTCCTACGAGCAGTACTTC.

This clonotype has a count of ten or more. The CDR3 loop is CSAPSPNYGYTF. CDR3 in DNA: TGCAGTGCTCCTAGTCCCAACTATGGCTACACCTTC. The chain employs TRBV20-1 and TRBJ1-2; no firm D call. This CDR3 comprises 12 residues. The germline V gene encodes CDR1 DFQATT and CDR2 SNEGSKA (reference sequence). V was shortened by 5 bases and J by 2 bases, with 9 bases between the two germline ends.

This clonotype was counted between two and nine times. The chain carries TRBV6-1 and TRBJ2-7; D may be TRBD1 (5 bases). Germline CDR1 is MNHNS and CDR2 is SASEGT. V was trimmed by 1 base and J by 3 bases, leaving 22 bases between them. The CDR3 runs to 18 residues. The CDR3 sequence: CASSEGTLGQGFIYEQYF. DNA of the CDR3: TGTGCCAGCAGTGAAGGAACTCTTGGGCAGGGTTTTATCTACGAGCAGTACTTC.

The chain combines TRBV19 with TRBJ1-2; perhaps TRBD1 as D (6 bases). Germline CDR1 reads LNHDA; CDR2 reads SQIVND (reference sequence). V was trimmed by 3 bases and J by 2 bases, leaving 19 bases between them. The CDR3 contains 17 residues. This CDR3 reads CASSIPIRGRGNYGYTF. The CDR3 bases are TGTGCCAGTAGTATTCCGATACGGGGTAGGGGGAACTATGGCTACACCTTC.

This clonotype was found many times. This chain links TRBV10-3 with TRBJ2-7; 10 bases align to TRBD1. Losses at the gene ends were 3 bases for V and 4 bases for J; bases not matched to a gene: 6. The germline V gene has CDR1 ENHRY and CDR2 SYGVKD. The CDR3 sequence is 15 residues long. CDR3 bases: TGTGCCATCAGTGACCAGGGACAGGGGACTTACGAGCAGTACTTC. Its translation is CAISDQGQGTYEQYF.

This clonotype was seen more than once but under ten times. The rearrangement uses TRBV6-2 or TRBV6-3 and TRBJ1-1, with 7 bases fitting TRBD1. J was trimmed by 6 bases and V by 4 bases; bases with no gene match: 5. The V gene's germline CDR1 is MNHEY and CDR2 SVGEGT. This CDR3 is built from 13 residues. The CDR3 DNA sequence: TGTGCCAGCAGTTCGGCCCAGGGGGCTGAAGCTTTCTTT. Its translation is CASSSAQGAEAFF.

The chain is built from TRBV9 and TRBJ1-1; maybe TRBD1 (5 bases). Germline values: CDR1 SGDLS, CDR2 YYNGEE. The CDR3 sequence is 13 residues long. The V end lost 4 bases, the J end lost 6 bases, and 13 bases lay between the germline ends. The CDR3 loop reads CASSTGGDSEAFF. CDR3 DNA sequence: TGTGCCAGCAGCACCGGGGGGGACTCTGAAGCTTTCTTT.

The rearrangement joins TRBV2 to TRBJ1-5; perhaps TRBD1 as D (6 bases). V was trimmed by 6 bases and J by 14 bases, leaving 14 bases between them. The CDR3 runs to 11 residues. Germline CDR1 SNHLY, CDR2 FYNNEI. The CDR3 bases are TGTGCCAGCAGCCTTAGGACAGACAAGCATTTT. This sequence encodes CASSLRTDKHF.

The chain joins TRBV27 to TRBJ2-1, with 8 nucleotides matching TRBD2. The trim removed 2 bases at V and 7 bases at J, leaving 7 bases unmatched. The CDR3 extends over 15 amino acids. CDR1 is MNHEY, CDR2 SMNVEV, per germline (reference sequence). CDR3 in amino acids: CASSLRSGAPNEQFF. The CDR3 nucleotides read TGTGCCAGCAGTTTACGTAGCGGGGCACCAAATGAGCAGTTCTTC.

This clonotype was counted only a few times. The chain couples TRBV6-1 to TRBJ2-4, with D perhaps matching TRBD1 (6 bases). Germline CDR1 reads MNHNS; CDR2 reads SASEGT. This CDR3 is 13 amino acids long. V was cut by 5 bases and J by 8 bases, with 13 bases left in between. The CDR3 reads CASSQQGRDIQYF. CDR3 DNA: TGTGCCAGCAGTCAACAGGGTAGGGACATTCAGTACTTC.